This T cell receptor (beta chain) was recovered during a study of blood T cell repertoires in COVID-19. Study background: From the United States, Italy and Spain came samples of acute and convalescent COVID-19. Sources were T cells, B-cell-depleted T cells, or PBMCs; the material itself was cDNA or gDNA.

Methods used by the authors: Reference gene primer amplification gave estimated nucleated cell counts. Clones were sequenced by immunoSEQ multiplex PCR, and TCRdb holds only the in-frame ones, with some missing. From that table come the V and J calls and clone size; the DNA was used to work out D and trimming. The sample holds 200,000 to 250,000 clones, approximately 80% seen once. This CDR3 has 14 residues. Germline V lookup: CDR1 MNHEY, CDR2 SMNVEV (reference sequence). Trimming stripped 1 base from V and 4 bases from J, with 8 bases between. Seattle patients were enrolled while actively infected and followed longitudinally.

The rearrangement uses TRBV27 and TRBJ1-5; D gene ambiguous. Sequencing was done on a sample of peripheral blood. This TCR came from a woman aged 80 or older with COVID-19, enrolled during active disease. In nucleotides, the CDR3 is TGTGCCAGCAGTTTATTGGCCGGGAATCAGCCCCAGCATTTT. Translation gives CASSLLAGNQPQHF.